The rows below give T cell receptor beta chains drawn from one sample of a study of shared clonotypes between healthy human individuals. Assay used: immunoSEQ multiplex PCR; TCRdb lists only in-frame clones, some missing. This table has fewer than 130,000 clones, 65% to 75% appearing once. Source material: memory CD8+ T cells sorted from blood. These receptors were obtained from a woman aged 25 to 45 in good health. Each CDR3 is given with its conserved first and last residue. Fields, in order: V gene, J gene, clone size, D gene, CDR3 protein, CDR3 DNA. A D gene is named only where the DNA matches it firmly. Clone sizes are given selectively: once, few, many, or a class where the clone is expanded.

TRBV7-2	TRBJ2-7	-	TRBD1	CASSLLAGGEQYF	TGTGCCAGCAGCTTACTCGCAGGGGGCGAGCAGTACTTC
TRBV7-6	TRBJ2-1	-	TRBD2	CASSLAAGLAGFEQFF	TGTGCCAGCAGCTTAGCGGCGGGACTAGCGGGATTCGAGCAGTTCTTC
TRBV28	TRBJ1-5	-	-	CASSLLKGGDQPQHF	TGTGCCAGCAGTTTACTGAAAGGGGGGGATCAGCCCCAGCATTTT
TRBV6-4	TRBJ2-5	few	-	CASSAGLEAGVKYF	TGTGCCAGCAGTGCTGGGTTGGAGGCAGGAGTCAAGTACTTC
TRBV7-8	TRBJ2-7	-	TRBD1	CASSSDRGYEQYF	TGTGCCAGCAGCTCCGACAGGGGCTACGAGCAGTACTTC
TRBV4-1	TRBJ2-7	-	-	CASSQQWTGTYEQYF	TGCGCCAGCAGCCAACAATGGACGGGAACCTACGAGCAGTACTTC
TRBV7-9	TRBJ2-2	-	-	CASSFTSVAGELFF	TGTGCCAGCAGCTTTACTTCCGTCGCCGGGGAGCTGTTTTTT
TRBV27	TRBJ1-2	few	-	CASSPGRIDYGYTF	TGTGCCAGCAGTCCGGGACGAATCGACTATGGCTACACCTTC
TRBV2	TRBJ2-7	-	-	CASSGGRDERHEQYF	TGTGCCAGCAGTGGGGGCCGGGACGAAAGACACGAGCAGTACTTC
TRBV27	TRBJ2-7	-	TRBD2	CATSPLAGEDEQYF	TGTGCCACCTCCCCGTTGGCGGGAGAGGACGAGCAGTACTTC
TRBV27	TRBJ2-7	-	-	CASKGTRYYEQYF	TGTGCCAGCAAGGGGACTCGCTACTACGAGCAGTACTTC
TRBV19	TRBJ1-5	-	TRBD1	CASSIQGTSGAQHF	TGTGCCAGTAGCATACAGGGGACATCGGGGGCCCAGCATTTT
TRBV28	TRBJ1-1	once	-	CASSFWQPSMNTEAFF	TGTGCCAGCAGTTTCTGGCAGCCCTCGATGAACACTGAAGCTTTCTTT
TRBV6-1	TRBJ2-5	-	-	CASSENVGTQETQYF	TGTGCCAGCAGTGAAAATGTGGGGACCCAAGAGACCCAGTACTTC
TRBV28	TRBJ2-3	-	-	CASRGQVDTQYF	TGTGCCAGCAGGGGGCAGGTAGATACGCAGTATTTT
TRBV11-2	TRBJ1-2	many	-	CASSLDHFGYTF	TGTGCCAGCAGCTTAGACCATTTCGGCTACACCTTC
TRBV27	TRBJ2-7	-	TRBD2	CASSQEGGRASEQYF	TGTGCCAGCAGCCAAGAAGGTGGGAGGGCCAGCGAGCAGTACTTC
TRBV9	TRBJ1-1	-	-	CASSVVPGASTEAFF	TGTGCCAGCAGCGTAGTTCCGGGGGCGAGCACTGAAGCTTTCTTT
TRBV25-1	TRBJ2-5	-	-	CASTGTRHQLQETQYF	TGTGCCAGCACGGGAACCCGACACCAACTCCAAGAGACCCAGTACTTC
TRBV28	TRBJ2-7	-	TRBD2	CASSPRTSGSPHEQYF	TGTGCCAGCAGTCCCCGGACTAGCGGGAGTCCCCACGAGCAGTACTTC
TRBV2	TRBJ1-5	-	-	CASSELGRGNQPQHF	TGTGCCAGCAGTGAATTAGGCAGGGGCAATCAGCCCCAGCATTTT
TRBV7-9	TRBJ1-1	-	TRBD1	CASSRIAGGTEAFF	TGTGCCAGCAGCCGAATAGCAGGGGGCACTGAAGCTTTCTTT
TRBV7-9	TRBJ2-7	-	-	CASSSGTNSYEQYF	TGTGCCAGCAGCTCCGGGACAAACTCCTACGAGCAGTACTTC
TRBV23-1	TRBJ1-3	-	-	CASSGLGGSGNTIYF	TGCGCCAGCAGTGGGCTGGGAGGGTCTGGAAACACCATATATTTT
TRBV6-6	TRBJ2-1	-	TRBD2	CASRAGDSYQQFF	TGTGCCAGCAGAGCGGGAGACTCGTATCAGCAGTTCTTC
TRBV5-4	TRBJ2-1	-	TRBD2	CASSLLVGSGDSYNEQFF	TGTGCCAGCAGCTTGCTAGTTGGTAGCGGGGATTCCTACAATGAGCAGTTCTTC
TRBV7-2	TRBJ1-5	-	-	CASSRGRGDQPQHF	TGTGCCAGCAGCCGCGGGAGGGGCGATCAGCCCCAGCATTTT
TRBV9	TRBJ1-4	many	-	CASSVGGTPREKLFF	TGTGCCAGCAGCGTAGGTGGGACCCCTCGTGAAAAACTGTTTTTT
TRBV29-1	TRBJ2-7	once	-	CSVRRRPYEQYF	TGCAGCGTTCGCCGCAGGCCCTACGAGCAGTACTTC
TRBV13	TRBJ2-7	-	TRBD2	CASSQEGGRASEQYF	TGTGCCAGCAGCCAAGAAGGTGGGAGGGCCAGCGAGCAGTACTTC
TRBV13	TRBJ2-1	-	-	CASSSEGRPNEQFF	TGTGCCAGCAGTTCCGAAGGCAGGCCTAATGAGCAGTTCTTC
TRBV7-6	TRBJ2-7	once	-	CASSQETGPYEQYF	TGTGCCAGCAGCCAGGAGACAGGCCCCTACGAGCAGTACTTC
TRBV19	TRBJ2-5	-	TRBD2	CASSIASGLAEQETQYF	TGTGCCAGTAGTATAGCCTCGGGACTAGCAGAACAAGAGACCCAGTACTTC
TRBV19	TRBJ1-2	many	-	CASSIGTSYGYTF	TGTGCCAGTAGTATAGGGACATCTTATGGCTACACCTTC
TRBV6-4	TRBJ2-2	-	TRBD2	CASSAEREDVLGELFF	TGTGCCAGCAGTGCCGAACGGGAGGACGTTCTCGGGGAGCTGTTTTTT
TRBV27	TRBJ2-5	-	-	CASSFSGTLGTQYF	TGTGCCAGCAGTTTCTCCGGGACTCTGGGGACCCAGTACTTC
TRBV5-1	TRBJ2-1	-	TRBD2	CASSLEGGGPYNEQFF	TGCGCCAGCAGCTTGGAAGGCGGGGGACCCTACAATGAGCAGTTCTTC
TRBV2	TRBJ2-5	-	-	CASSERRETQYF	TGTGCCAGCAGTGAGCGTAGAGAGACCCAGTACTTC
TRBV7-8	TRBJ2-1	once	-	CASSYRRGQLNFRSYNEQFF	TGTGCCAGCAGCTATAGGAGGGGCCAGTTGAACTTTCGTTCCTACAATGAGCAGTTCTTC
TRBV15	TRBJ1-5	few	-	CATSIDRDSPSRPQHF	TGTGCCACCAGCATAGACCGAGACAGCCCCTCGAGGCCCCAGCATTTT
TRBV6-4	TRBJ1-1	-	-	CASSPEENTEAFF	TGTGCCAGCAGTCCAGAAGAGAACACTGAAGCTTTCTTT
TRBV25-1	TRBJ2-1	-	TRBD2	CASSERLAGLHNEQFF	TGTGCCAGCAGTGAAAGACTAGCGGGATTGCACAATGAGCAGTTCTTC
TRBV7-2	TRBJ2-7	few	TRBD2	CASSHGGTSGTHEQYF	TGTGCCAGCAGCCACGGGGGGACTAGCGGGACCCACGAGCAGTACTTC
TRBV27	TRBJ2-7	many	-	CASFSASYEQYF	TGTGCCAGCTTTAGCGCAAGCTACGAGCAGTACTTC
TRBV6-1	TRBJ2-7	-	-	CASSEARTPLEQYF	TGTGCCAGCAGTGAAGCGAGGACTCCTCTCGAGCAGTACTTC
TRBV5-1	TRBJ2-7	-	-	CASSLESLSGFSYEQYF	TGCGCCAGCAGCTTGGAATCCCTCTCTGGTTTCTCCTACGAGCAGTACTTC
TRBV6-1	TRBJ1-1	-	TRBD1	CASGDSVGTEAFF	TGTGCCAGCGGGGACAGTGTGGGTACTGAAGCTTTCTTT
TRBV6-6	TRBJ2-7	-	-	CASSQYRALFGEQYF	TGTGCCAGCAGCCAATATAGGGCCCTTTTTGGGGAGCAGTACTTC